The 5 T cell receptor beta chains below were found in one sample sequenced in a study of cytomegalovirus exposure and HLA in healthy donors. The PCR used 60 Vbeta and 13 Jbeta primers. Using immunoSEQ multiplex PCR, the repertoire was profiled, and TCRdb retains in-frame clones only, with some absent. The sample holds nearly 110,000 clones, around 75% seen once. The sequenced sample consisted of PBMCs. These receptors originate from a middle-aged man in good health and CMV-seronegative.

This clone was recorded once. Different DNA sequences within this sample yield the same CDR3. CDR3 nucleotide sequence: TGTGCCAGCAGCGTCCGCGGGACAGGGAATAATTCACCCCTCCACTTT. It codes for CASSVRGTGNNSPLHF. The chain uses TRBV9 and TRBJ1-6, with 9 bases that match TRBD1. CDR1 is SGDLS and CDR2 is YYNGEE in the germline V gene. V lost 2 bases and J lost 5; bases outside the gene matches: 5. The CDR3 runs to 16 residues.

This clone came up once. The V gene is TRBV6-1, the J gene TRBJ1-1; TRBD1 is a possible D gene (6 bases). CDR3 size: 14 residues. Germline assignment: CDR1 MNHNS and CDR2 SASEGT. V was shortened by 5 bases and J by 6 bases, with 16 bases between the two germline ends. CDR3 amino acids: CASSQGSGGAEAFF. The CDR3 region has the DNA TGTGCCAGCAGTCAGGGGAGTGGGGGGGCTGAAGCTTTCTTT.

This rearrangement joins TRBV13 to TRBJ1-2; tentatively, D is TRBD1 (6 bases). The germline CDR1 and CDR2 sequences are PRHDT and FYEKMQ (reference sequence). The V and J ends lost 6 bases and 5 bases respectively, with 25 bases between them. The CDR3 is 17 residues long. The CDR3 sequence is CASRIGPGGALLYGYTF. The CDR3 DNA reads TGTGCCAGCAGAATCGGCCCCGGGGGGGCCCTCTTATATGGCTACACCTTC.

The chain is built from TRBV7-9 and TRBJ2-7; 9 positions agree with TRBD2. CDR3 length: 16 amino acids. V was clipped by 1 base and J by 2 bases; unmatched bases: 6. The germline V gene encodes CDR1 SEHNR and CDR2 FQNEAQ (reference sequence). For the CDR3, the DNA is TGTGCCAGCAGCTTAGTAGGGCCTAGCGGGGCCTACGAGCAGTACTTC. Translating gives CASSLVGPSGAYEQYF.

CDR3 in amino acids: CASSVTLGQGGETQYF. The CDR3 DNA sequence: TGTGCCAGCAGTGTAACCCTGGGACAGGGCGGGGAGACCCAGTACTTC. V usage is TRBV25-1 and J usage is TRBJ2-5, with 9 nucleotides matching TRBD1. The ends lost 4 bases at V and 5 bases at J; junction bases unmatched: 11. Germline V lookup: CDR1 MGHDK, CDR2 SYGVNS. The CDR3 consists of 16 residues.